The T cell receptor beta chain described here comes from a study of T cell responses to AZD1222 COVID-19 vaccine. Overall study findings and caveats: Unmutated variant regions are reportedly the target of nearly half of TCRs that are spike-specific. It should be noted that donors were predominantly white British and more often female, and clonal diversity was possibly underestimated. Spike was spanned by vaccine-associated CD4 TCRs, with dominance at 160-218 and 743-854.

Germline-derived CDR1 and CDR2 are KGHSH and LQKENI. The CDR3 loop spans 14 amino acids. V was clipped by 5 bases and J by 0 bases, with 9 bases between them. Sequencing was performed with immunoSEQ multiplex PCR; in TCRdb, only in-frame clones are kept and a portion is missing. The sample carries roughly 200,000 clones, roughly 92% recorded once. A remark on this clone: Its antigen remains unidentified.

The sample consisted of peripheral blood, taken on day 0 of AZD1222 vaccination. The sequence was obtained from an adult in good health. The chain employs TRBV18 and TRBJ2-3; no definite D call. The CDR3: CASSSQHSTDTQYF. CDR3 nucleotide sequence: TGTGCCAGCTCATCGCAACATAGCACAGATACGCAGTATTTT. The whole variable domain, remainder taken from reference TRBV18 and TRBJ2-3, is NAGVMQNPRHLVRRRGQEARLRCSPMKGHSHVYWYRQLPEEGLKFMVYLQKENIIDESGMPKERFSAEFPKEGPSILRIQQVVRGDSAAYFCASSSQHSTDTQYFGPGTRLTVL.